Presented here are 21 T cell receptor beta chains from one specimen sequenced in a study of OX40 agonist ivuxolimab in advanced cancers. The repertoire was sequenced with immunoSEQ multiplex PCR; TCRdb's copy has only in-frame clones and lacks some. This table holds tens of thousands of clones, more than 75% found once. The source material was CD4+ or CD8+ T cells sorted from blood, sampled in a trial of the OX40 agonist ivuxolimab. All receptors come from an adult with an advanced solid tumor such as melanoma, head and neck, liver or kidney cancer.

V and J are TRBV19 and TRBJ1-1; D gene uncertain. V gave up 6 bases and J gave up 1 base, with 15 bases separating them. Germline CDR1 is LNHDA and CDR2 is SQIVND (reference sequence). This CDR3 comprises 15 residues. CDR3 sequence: CASRRDPSGNTEAFF. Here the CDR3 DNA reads TGTGCCAGTAGACGAGACCCAAGCGGGAACACTGAAGCTTTCTTT.

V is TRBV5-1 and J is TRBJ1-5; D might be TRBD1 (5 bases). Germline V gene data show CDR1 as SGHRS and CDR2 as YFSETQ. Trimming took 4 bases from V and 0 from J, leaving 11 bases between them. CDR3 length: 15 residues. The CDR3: CASSLDSPSNQPQHF. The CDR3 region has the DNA TGCGCCAGCAGCCTAGACAGTCCTAGCAATCAGCCCCAGCATTTT.

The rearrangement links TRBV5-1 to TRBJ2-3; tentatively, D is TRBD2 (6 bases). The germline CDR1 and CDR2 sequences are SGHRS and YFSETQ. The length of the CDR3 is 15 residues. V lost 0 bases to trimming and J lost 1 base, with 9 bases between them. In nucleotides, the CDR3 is TGCGCCAGCAGCTTGGTCCCTAGCGGCACAGATACGCAGTATTTT. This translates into CASSLVPSGTDTQYF.

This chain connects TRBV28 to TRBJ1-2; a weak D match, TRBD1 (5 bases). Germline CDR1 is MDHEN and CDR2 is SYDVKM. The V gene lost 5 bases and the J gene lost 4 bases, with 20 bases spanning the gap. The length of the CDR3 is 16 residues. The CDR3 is CASSRPAGEYGYGYTF. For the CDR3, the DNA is TGTGCCAGCAGTCGACCGGCGGGGGAGTATGGCTATGGCTACACCTTC.

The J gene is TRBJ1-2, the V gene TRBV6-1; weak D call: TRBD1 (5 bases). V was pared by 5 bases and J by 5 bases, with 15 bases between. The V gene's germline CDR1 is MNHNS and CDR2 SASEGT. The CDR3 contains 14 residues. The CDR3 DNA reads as TGTGCCAGCAGTAATGGAGGGGTGGGGTATGGCTACACCTTC. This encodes CASSNGGVGYGYTF.

The CDR3 coding sequence is TGTGCCAGCTCCACCAATGGGGGGCTGGACTATGGCTACACCTTC. Translated, it gives CASSTNGGLDYGYTF. This chain uses TRBV18 with TRBJ1-2; D might be TRBD1 (6 bases). The CDR3 length is 15 residues. V dropped 6 bases and J dropped 3 bases, with 17 bases sitting between them. The germline CDR1 and CDR2 sequences are KGHSH and LQKENI.

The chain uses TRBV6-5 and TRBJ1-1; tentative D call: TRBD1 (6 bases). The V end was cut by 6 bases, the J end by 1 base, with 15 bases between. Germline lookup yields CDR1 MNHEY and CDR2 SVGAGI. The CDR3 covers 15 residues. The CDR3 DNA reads TGTGCCAGCAGGCCGACAGGTCCGGGGAACACTGAAGCTTTCTTT. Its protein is CASRPTGPGNTEAFF.

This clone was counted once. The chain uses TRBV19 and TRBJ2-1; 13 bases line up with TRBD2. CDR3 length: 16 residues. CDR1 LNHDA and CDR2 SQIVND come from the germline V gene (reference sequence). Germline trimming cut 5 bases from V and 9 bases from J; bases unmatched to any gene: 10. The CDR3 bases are TGTGCCAGTAGTGGATCAGGACTAGCGGGAGTAGGTGAGCAGTTCTTC. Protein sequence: CASSGSGLAGVGEQFF.

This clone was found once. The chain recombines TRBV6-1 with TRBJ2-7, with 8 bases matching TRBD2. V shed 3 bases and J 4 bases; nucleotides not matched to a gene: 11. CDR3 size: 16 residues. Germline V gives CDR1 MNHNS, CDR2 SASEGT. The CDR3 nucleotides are TGTGCCAGCAGTGAGACCGCTGGGAGCGGGAGATACGAGCAGTACTTC. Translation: CASSETAGSGRYEQYF.

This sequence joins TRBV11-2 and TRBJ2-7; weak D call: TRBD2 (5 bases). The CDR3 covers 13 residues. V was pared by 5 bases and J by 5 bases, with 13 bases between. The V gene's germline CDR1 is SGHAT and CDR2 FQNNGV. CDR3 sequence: CASSRGLSNEQYF. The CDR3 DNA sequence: TGTGCCAGCAGCCGAGGACTGTCTAACGAGCAGTACTTC.

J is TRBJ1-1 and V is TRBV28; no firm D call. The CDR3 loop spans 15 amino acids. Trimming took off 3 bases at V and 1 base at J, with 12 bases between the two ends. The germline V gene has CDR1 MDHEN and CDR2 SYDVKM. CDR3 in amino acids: CASSFSAGSNTEAFF. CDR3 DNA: TGTGCCAGCAGTTTCTCGGCTGGATCGAACACTGAAGCTTTCTTT. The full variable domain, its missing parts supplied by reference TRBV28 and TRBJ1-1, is DVKVTQSSRYLVKRTGEKVFLECVQDMDHENMFWYRQDPGLGLRLIYFSYDVKMKEKGDIPEGYSVSREKKERFSLILESASTNQTSMYLCASSFSAGSNTEAFFGQGTRLTVV.

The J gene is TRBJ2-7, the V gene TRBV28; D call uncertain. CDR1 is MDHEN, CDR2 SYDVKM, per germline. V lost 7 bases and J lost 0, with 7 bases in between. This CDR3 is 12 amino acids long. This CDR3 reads CASTPSSYEQYF. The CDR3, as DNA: TGTGCCAGCACCCCGAGCTCCTACGAGCAGTACTTC. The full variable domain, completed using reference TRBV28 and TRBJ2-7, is DVKVTQSSRYLVKRTGEKVFLECVQDMDHENMFWYRQDPGLGLRLIYFSYDVKMKEKGDIPEGYSVSREKKERFSLILESASTNQTSMYLCASTPSSYEQYFGPGTRLTVT.

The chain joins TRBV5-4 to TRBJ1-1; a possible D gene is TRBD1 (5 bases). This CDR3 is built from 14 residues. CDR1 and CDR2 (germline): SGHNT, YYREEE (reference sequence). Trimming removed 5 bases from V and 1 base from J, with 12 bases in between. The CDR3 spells CASRPWTPNTEAFF. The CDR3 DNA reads TGTGCCAGCAGACCATGGACACCGAACACTGAAGCTTTCTTT.

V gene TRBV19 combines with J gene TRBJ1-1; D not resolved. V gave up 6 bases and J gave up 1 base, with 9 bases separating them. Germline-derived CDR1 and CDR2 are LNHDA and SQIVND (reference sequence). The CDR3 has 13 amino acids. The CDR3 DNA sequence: TGTGCCAGTAGCTCCCAGACGAACACTGAAGCTTTCTTT. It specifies CASSSQTNTEAFF.

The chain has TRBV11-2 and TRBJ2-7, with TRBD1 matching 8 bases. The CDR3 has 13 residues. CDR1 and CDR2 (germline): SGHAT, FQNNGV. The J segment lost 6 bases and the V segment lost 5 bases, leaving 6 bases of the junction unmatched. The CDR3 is CASSPRTGTEQYF. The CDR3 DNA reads TGTGCCAGCAGCCCCCGGACAGGGACCGAGCAGTACTTC.

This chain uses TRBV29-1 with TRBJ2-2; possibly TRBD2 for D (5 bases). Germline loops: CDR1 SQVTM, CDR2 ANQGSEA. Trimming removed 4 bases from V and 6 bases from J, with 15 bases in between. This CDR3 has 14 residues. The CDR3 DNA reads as TGCAGCGTTGGTGGGAGCGGTCTGGCCGGGGAGCTGTTTTTT. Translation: CSVGGSGLAGELFF.

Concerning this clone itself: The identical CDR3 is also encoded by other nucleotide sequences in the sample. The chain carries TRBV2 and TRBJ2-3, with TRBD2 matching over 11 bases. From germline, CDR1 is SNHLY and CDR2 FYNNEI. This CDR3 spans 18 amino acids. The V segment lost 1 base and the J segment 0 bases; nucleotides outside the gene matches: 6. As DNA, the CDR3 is TGTGCCAGCAGTGAAGGTGGGCTAGCGGGGGGTAGCACAGATACGCAGTATTTT. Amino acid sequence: CASSEGGLAGGSTDTQYF.

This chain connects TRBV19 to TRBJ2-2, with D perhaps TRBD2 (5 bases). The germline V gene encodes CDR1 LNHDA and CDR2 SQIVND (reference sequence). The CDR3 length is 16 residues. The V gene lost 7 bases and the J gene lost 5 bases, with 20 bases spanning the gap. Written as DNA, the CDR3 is TGTGCCAGTATTAATTCTCGGGGTCCGCGGACCGGGGAGCTGTTTTTT. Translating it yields CASINSRGPRTGELFF.

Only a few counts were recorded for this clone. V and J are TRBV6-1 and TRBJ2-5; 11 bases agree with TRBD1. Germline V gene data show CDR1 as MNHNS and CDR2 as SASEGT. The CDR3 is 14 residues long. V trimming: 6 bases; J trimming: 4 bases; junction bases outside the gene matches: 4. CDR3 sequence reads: CASRTGQGGETQYF. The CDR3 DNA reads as TGTGCCAGCAGGACGGGACAGGGGGGAGAGACCCAGTACTTC.

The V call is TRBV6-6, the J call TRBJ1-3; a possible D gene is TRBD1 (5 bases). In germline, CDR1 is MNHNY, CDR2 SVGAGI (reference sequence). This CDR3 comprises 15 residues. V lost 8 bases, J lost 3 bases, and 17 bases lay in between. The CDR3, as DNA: TGTGCCAGCGGGGGGGGAGCGGTTGGTGGAAACACCATATATTTT. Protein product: CASGGGAVGGNTIYF.

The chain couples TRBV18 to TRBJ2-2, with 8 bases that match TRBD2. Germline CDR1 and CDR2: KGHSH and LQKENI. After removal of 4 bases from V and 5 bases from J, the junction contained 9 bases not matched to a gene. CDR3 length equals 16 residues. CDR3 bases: TGTGCCAGCTCACGAACGCAGCGGGAGCCTACCGGGGAGCTGTTTTTT. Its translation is CASSRTQREPTGELFF.